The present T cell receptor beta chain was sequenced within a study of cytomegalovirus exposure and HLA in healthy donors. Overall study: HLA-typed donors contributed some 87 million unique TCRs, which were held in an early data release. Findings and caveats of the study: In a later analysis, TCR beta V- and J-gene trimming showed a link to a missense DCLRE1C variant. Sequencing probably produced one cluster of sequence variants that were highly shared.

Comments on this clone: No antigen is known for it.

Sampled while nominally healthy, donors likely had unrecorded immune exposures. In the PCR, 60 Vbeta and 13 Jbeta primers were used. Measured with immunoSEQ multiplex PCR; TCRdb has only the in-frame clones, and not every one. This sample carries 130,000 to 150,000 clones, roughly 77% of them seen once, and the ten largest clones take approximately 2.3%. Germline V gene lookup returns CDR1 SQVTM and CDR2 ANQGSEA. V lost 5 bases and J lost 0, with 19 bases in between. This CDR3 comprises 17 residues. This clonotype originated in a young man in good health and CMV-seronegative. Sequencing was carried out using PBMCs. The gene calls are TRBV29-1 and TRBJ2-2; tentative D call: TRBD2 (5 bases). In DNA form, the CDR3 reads TGCAGCGTTACAACGGCGGGCCTACCCGCGAACACCGGGGAGCTGTTTTTT. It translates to CSVTTAGLPANTGELFF.